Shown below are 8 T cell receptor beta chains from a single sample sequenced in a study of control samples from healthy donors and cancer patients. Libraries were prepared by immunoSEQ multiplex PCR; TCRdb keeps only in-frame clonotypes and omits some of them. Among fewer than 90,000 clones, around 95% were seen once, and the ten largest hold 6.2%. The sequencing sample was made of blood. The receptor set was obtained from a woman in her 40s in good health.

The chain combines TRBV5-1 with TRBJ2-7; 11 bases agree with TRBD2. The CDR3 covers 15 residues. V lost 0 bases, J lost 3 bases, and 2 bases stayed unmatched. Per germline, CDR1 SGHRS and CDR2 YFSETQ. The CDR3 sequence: CASSLATSGGYEQYF. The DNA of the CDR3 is TGCGCCAGCAGCTTGGCCACTAGCGGGGGCTACGAGCAGTACTTC.

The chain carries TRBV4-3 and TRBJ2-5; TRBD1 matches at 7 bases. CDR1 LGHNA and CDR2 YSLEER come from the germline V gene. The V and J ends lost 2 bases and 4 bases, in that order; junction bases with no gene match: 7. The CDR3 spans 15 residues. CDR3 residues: CASSQFTGVLETQYF. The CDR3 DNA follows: TGCGCCAGCAGCCAATTCACAGGGGTCCTAGAGACCCAGTACTTC.

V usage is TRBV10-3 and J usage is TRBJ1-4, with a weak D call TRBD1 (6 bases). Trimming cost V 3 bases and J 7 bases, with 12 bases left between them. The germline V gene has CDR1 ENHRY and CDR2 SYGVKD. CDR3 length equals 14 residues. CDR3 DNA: TGTGCCATCAGTGAAACAGGGCATAGTGAAAAACTGTTTTTT. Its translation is CAISETGHSEKLFF.

In nucleotides, the CDR3 is TGCGCCAGCAGCCATCGGACCTTGGGGGAGACCCAGTACTTC. Translation: CASSHRTLGETQYF. The genes are TRBV4-1 and TRBJ2-5; D not resolved. This CDR3 has 14 residues. In germline, CDR1 is MGHRA, CDR2 YSYEKL. The V end was cut by 3 bases, the J end by 5 bases, with 13 bases between.

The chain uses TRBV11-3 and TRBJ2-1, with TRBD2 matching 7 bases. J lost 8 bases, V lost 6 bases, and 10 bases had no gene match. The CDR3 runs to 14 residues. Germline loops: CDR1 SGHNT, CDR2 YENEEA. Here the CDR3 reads CASSGRAGRDEQFF. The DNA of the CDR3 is TGTGCCAGCAGTGGCCGGGCAGGGAGGGATGAGCAGTTCTTC. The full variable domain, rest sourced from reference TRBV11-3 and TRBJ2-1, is EAGVVQSPRYKIIEKKQPVAFWCNPISGHNTLYWYLQNLGQGPELLIRYENEEAVDDSQLPKDRFSAERLKGVDSTLKIQPAELGDSAVYLCASSGRAGRDEQFFGPGTRLTVL.

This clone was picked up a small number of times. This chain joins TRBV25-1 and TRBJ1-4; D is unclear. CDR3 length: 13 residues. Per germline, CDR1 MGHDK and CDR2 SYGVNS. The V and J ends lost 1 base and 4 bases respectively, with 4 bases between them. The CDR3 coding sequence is TGTGCCAGCAGTGAATTAGATAATGAAAAACTGTTTTTT. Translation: CASSELDNEKLFF.

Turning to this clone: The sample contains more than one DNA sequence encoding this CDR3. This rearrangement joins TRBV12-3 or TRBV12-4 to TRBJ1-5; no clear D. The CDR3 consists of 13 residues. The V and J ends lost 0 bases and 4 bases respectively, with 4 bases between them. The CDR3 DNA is TGTGCCAGCAGTTTAGCAGAGAATCAGCCCCAGCATTTT. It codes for CASSLAENQPQHF.

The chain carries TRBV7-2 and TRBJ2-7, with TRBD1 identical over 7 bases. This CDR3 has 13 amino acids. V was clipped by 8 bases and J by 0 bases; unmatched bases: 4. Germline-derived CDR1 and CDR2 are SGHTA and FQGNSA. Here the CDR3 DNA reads TGTGCCAGCGGAGACAGGGTCTCCTACGAGCAGTACTTC. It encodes CASGDRVSYEQYF.